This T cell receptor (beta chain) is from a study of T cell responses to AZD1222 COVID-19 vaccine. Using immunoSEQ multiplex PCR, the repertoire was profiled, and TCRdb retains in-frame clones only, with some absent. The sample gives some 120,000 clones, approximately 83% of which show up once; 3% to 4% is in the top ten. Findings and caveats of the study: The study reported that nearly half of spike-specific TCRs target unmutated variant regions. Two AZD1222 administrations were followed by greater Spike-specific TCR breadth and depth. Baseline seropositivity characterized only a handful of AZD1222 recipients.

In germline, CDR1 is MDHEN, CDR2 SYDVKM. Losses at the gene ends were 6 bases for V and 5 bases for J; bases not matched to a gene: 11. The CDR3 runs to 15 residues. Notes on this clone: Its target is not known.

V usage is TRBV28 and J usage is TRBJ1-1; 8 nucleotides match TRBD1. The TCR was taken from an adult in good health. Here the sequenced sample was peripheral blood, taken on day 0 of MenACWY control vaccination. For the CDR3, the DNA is TGTGCCAGCAGCCGTACAAGGACAGGGCCGACTGAAGCTTTCTTT. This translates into CASSRTRTGPTEAFF.